Included here is one T cell receptor beta chain sequence, with context. This entry belongs to a study of blood T cell repertoires in COVID-19. As for the study in general: Samples taken during acute and convalescent COVID-19 were collected in the United States, Italy and Spain. Sample material is recorded as cDNA or gDNA derived from T cells, B-cell-depleted T cells, or PBMCs.

V lost 4 bases and J lost 5; bases outside the gene matches: 9. The germline CDR1 and CDR2 sequences are SGHTA and FQGNSA. This CDR3 has 16 amino acids. Authors' data handling: The authors estimated nucleated cell counts from reference gene primer amplification. Assay: immunoSEQ multiplex PCR; the TCRdb copy retains only in-frame clones and omits some. That table gives V, J and clone size, and the DNA gave D and trimming. The data show approximately 20,000 clones, around 84% seen once. The sample consisted of peripheral blood. The origin of this receptor is a human donor with active COVID-19. The donor label of this sample is uncertain. The chain is built from TRBV7-2 and TRBJ2-1; 9 nucleotides line up with TRBD2. The CDR3 DNA reads TGTGCCAGCAGCTCGGTTAGGGCGGGGGGGGACAATGAGCAGTTCTTC. This gives the protein CASSSVRAGGDNEQFF.